One TCR beta chain is described in this entry. Authors' analysis steps: Estimation of nucleated cell counts was performed using reference gene primer amplification. Data came from immunoSEQ multiplex PCR; TCRdb stores just in-frame clones and leaves some out. Clone size and V and J calls were adopted from that table, with D and trimming inferred from the DNA. Here the sample spans more than 250,000 clones, about 85% being singletons. This CDR3 spans 14 amino acids. The V gene end was trimmed by 0 bases and the J gene end by 11 bases; junction bases not matched to a gene: 10. From germline, CDR1 is SGDLS and CDR2 YYNGEE. Individuals drawn from around 25 US areas were roughly 18 to 95 years old. Which cohort a participant joined came from the clinical history participants gave. Recovery meant two consecutive negative NP/OP PCR tests, professional clearance, or resolved symptoms. The data stem from a study of blood T cell repertoires in COVID-19.

The TCR comes from a woman under 40 who had recovered from COVID-19. Sequencing was performed on PBMCs or T cells enriched from blood (not recorded which). This sequence joins TRBV9 and TRBJ1-1, with 7 positions matching TRBD1. CDR3 sequence (DNA): TGTGCCAGCAGCGTAGGACAGGGTAACTTGGTGGCTTTCTTT. The encoded protein is CASSVGQGNLVAFF.